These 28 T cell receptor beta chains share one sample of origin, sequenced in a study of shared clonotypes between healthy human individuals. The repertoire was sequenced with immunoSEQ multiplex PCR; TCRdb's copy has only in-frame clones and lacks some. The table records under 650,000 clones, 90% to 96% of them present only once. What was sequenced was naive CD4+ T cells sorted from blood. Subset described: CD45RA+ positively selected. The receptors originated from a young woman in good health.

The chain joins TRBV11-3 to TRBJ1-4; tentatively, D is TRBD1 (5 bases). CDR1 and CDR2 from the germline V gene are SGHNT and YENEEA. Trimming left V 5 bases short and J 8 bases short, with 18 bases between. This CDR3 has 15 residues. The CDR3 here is CASSASFQGPEKLFF. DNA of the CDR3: TGTGCCAGCAGCGCCTCGTTCCAGGGCCCCGAAAAACTGTTTTTT.

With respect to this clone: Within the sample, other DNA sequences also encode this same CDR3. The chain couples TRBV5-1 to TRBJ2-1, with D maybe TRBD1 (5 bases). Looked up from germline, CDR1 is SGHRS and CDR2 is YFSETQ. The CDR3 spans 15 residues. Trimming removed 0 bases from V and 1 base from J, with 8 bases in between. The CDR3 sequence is CASSLVQGSYNEQFF. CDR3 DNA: TGCGCCAGCAGCTTGGTTCAGGGATCCTACAATGAGCAGTTCTTC. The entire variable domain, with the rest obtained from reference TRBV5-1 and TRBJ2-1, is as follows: KAGVTQTPRYLIKTRGQQVTLSCSPISGHRSVSWYQQTPGQGLQFLFEYFSETQRNKGNFPGRFSGRQFSNSRSEMNVSTLELGDSALYLCASSLVQGSYNEQFFGPGTRLTVL.

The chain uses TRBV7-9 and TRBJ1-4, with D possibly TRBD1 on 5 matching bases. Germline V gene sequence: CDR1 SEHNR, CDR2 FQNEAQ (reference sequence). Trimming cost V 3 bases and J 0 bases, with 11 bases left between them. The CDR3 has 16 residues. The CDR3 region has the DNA TGTGCCAGCAGCTTCAGGGTTTTGGCAACTAATGAAAAACTGTTTTTT. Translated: CASSFRVLATNEKLFF.

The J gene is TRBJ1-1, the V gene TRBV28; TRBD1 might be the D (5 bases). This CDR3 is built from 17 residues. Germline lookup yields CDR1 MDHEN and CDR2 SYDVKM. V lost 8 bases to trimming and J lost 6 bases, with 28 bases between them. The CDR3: CASGLTGTAELDAEAFF. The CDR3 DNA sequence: TGTGCCAGCGGGCTAACCGGGACCGCTGAACTGGACGCTGAAGCTTTCTTT.

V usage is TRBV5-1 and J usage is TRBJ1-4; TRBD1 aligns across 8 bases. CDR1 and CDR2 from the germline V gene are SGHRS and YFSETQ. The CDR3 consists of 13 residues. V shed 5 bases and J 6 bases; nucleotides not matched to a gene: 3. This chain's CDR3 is CASRTGVDEKLFF. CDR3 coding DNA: TGCGCCAGCAGGACAGGGGTGGATGAAAAACTGTTTTTT.

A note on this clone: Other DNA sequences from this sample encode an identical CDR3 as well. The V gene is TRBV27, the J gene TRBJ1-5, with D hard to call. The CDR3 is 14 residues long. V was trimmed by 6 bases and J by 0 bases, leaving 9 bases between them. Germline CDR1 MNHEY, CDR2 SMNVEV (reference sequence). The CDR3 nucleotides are TGTGCCAGCAGCCCCAGGTATAGCAATCAGCCCCAGCATTTT. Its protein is CASSPRYSNQPQHF.

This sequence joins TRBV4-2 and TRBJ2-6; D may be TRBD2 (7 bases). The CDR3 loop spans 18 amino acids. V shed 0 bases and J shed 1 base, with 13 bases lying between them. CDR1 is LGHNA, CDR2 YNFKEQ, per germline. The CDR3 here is CASSQDAQGLSGANVLTF. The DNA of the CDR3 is TGTGCCAGCAGCCAAGATGCACAGGGACTATCTGGGGCCAACGTCCTGACTTTC.

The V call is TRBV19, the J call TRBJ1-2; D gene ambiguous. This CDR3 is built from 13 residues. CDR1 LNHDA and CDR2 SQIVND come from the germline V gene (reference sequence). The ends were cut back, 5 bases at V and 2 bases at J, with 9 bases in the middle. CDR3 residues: CASSLAANYGYTF. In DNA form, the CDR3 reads TGTGCCAGTAGTCTTGCAGCAAACTATGGCTACACCTTC.

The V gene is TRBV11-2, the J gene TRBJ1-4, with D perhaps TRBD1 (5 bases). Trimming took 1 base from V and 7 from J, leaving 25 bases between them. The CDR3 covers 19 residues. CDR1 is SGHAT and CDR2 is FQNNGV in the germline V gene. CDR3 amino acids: CASSLVGIGRVSRGEKLFF. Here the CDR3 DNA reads TGTGCCAGCAGCTTAGTTGGCATCGGCAGGGTTAGTCGCGGTGAAAAACTGTTTTTT.

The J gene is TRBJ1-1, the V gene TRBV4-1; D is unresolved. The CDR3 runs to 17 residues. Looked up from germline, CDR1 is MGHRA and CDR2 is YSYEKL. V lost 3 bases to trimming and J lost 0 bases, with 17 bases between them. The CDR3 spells CASSHLGRREMNTEAFF. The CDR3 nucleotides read TGCGCCAGCAGCCACCTAGGGCGCCGTGAAATGAACACTGAAGCTTTCTTT.

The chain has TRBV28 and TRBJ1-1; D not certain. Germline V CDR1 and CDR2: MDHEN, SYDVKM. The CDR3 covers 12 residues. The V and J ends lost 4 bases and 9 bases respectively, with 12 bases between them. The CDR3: CASSSGPNQAFF. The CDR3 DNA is TGTGCCAGCAGTTCAGGACCGAACCAAGCTTTCTTT.

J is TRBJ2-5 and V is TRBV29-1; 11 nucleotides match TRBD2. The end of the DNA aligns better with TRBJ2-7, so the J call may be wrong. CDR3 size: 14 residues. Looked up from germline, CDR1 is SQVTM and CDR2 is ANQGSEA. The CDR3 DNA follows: TGCAGCGTATTATCCGGGACTAGCGGCTACGAGCAGTACTTC. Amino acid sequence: CSVLSGTSGYEQYF.

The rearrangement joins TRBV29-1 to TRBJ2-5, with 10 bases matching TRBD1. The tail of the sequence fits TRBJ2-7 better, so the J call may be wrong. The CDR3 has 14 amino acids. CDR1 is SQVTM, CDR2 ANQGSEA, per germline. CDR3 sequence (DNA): TGCAGCGTAGGACAGGGGGTGGATTTTGACGAGCAGTACTTC. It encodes CSVGQGVDFDEQYF.

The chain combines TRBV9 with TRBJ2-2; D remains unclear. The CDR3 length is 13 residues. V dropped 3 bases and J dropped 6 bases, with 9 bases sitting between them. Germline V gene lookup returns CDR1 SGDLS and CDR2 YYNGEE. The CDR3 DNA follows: TGTGCCAGCAGCGAGAGCCCTCCCGGGGAGCTGTTTTTT. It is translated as CASSESPPGELFF.

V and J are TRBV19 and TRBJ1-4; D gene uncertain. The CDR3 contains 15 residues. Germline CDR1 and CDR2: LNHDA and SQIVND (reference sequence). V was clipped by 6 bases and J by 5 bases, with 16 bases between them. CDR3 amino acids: CASRRAGALNEKLFF. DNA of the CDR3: TGTGCCAGTAGGCGGGCAGGCGCCCTCAATGAAAAACTGTTTTTT.

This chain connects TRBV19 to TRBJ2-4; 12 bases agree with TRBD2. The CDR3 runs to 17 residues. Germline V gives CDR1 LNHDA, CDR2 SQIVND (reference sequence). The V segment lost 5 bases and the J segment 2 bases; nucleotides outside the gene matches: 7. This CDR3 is CASSSPWTSGTKNIQYF. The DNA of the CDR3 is TGTGCCAGTAGTTCGCCCTGGACTAGCGGGACCAAAAACATTCAGTACTTC.

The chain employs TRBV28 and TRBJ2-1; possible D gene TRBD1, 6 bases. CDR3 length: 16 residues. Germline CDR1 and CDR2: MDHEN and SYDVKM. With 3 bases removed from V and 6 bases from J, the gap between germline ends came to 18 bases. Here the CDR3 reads CASSFLGRGPSNEQFF. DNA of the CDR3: TGTGCCAGCAGTTTTCTAGGCAGGGGCCCTAGCAATGAGCAGTTCTTC.

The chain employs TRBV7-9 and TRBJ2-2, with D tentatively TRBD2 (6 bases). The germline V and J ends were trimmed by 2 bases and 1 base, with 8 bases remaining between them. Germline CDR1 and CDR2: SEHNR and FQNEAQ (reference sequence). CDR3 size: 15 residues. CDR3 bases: TGTGCCAGCAGCTTAACGGGGGTGAACACCGGGGAGCTGTTTTTT. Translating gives CASSLTGVNTGELFF.

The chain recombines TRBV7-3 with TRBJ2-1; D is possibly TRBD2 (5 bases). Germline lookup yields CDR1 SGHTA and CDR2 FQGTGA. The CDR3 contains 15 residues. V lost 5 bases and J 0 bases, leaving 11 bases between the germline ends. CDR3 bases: TGTGCCAGCAGCAATAAGCGGAGCTCCTACAATGAGCAGTTCTTC. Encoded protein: CASSNKRSSYNEQFF.

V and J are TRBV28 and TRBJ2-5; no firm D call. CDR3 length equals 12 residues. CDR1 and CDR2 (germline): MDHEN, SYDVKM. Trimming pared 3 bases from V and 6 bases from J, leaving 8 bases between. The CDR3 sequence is CASSFGTKTQYF. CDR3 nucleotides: TGTGCCAGCAGTTTTGGTACAAAGACCCAGTACTTC.

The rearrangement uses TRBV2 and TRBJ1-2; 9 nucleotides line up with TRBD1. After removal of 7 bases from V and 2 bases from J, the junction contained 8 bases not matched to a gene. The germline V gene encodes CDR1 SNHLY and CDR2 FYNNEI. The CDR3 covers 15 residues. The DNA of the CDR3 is TGTGCCAGCATGGGGGTACAGGGGGCCAACTATGGCTACACCTTC. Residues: CASMGVQGANYGYTF.

The CDR3 nucleotides are TGTGCCAGCAGCTTGGGCGGAGAAAGCACAGATACGCAGTATTTT. Encoded protein: CASSLGGESTDTQYF. The chain is built from TRBV5-4 and TRBJ2-3; no clear D. The CDR3 consists of 15 residues. CDR1 SGHNT and CDR2 YYREEE come from the germline V gene (reference sequence). Trimming shortened V by 0 bases and J by 0 bases, and 8 bases separated the two germline ends.

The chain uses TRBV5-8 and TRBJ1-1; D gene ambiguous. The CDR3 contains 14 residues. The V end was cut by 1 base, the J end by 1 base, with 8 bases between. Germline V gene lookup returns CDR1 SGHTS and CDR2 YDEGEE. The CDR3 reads CASSLSPANTEAFF. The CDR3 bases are TGTGCCAGCAGCTTGAGCCCCGCGAACACTGAAGCTTTCTTT.

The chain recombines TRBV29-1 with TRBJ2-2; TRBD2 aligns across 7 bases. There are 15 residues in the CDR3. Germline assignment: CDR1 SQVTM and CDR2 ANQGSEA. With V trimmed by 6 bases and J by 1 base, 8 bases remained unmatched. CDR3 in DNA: TGCAGCGTCAAAGGGGCTAGCGGGAACACCGGGGAGCTGTTTTTT. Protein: CSVKGASGNTGELFF.

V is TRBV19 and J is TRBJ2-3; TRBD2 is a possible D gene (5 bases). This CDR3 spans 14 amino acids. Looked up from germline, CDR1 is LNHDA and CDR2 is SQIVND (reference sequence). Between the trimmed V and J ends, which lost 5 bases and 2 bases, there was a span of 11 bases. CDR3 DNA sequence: TGTGCCAGTAGTGAACTAGTAAACACAGATACGCAGTATTTT. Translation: CASSELVNTDTQYF.

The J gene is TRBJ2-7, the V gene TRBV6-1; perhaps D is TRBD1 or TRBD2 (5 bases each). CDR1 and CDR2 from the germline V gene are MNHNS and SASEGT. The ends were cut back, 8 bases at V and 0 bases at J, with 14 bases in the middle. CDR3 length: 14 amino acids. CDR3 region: CASLSWGSSYEQYF. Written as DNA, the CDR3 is TGTGCCAGCTTAAGTTGGGGGAGCTCCTACGAGCAGTACTTC.

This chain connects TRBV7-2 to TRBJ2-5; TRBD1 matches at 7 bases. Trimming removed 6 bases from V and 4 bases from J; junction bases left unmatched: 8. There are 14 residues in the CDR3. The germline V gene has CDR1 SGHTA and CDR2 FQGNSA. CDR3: CASREHRGPETQYF. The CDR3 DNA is TGTGCCAGCAGAGAACACAGGGGACCAGAGACCCAGTACTTC.

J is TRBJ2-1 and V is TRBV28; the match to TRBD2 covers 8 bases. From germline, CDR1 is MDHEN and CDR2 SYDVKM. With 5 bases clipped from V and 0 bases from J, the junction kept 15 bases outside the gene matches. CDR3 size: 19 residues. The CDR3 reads CASSGPSRLSGNSYNEQFF. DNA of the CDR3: TGTGCCAGCAGTGGACCCTCACGACTTAGCGGGAACTCCTACAATGAGCAGTTCTTC. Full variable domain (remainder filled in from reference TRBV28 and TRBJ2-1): DVKVTQSSRYLVKRTGEKVFLECVQDMDHENMFWYRQDPGLGLRLIYFSYDVKMKEKGDIPEGYSVSREKKERFSLILESASTNQTSMYLCASSGPSRLSGNSYNEQFFGPGTRLTVL.